This is a list of T cell receptor beta chains from one sample in a study of blood T cell repertoires in COVID-19. Assay: immunoSEQ multiplex PCR; the TCRdb copy retains only in-frame clones and omits some. The sample carries more than 200,000 clones, approximately 88% recorded once. The specimen sequenced was peripheral blood. The receptors were gathered from a human donor in a cohort sampled during active COVID-19. The CDR3 runs from the conserved cysteine through the conserved F or W. Each record gives: V gene, clone size, CDR3 protein. Not all rows give a size; the values are once, few, many and, for expanded clones, a class.

TRBV6-2/TRBV6-3,.,CASSYSRGNSNQPQHF
TRBV18,.,CASSPPGIADYEQYF
TRBV21-1,.,CASSKTGSERNTIYF
TRBV6-5,.,CASRGGNQPQHF
TRBV6-5,.,CASSLSLAQPQHF
TRBV3-1/TRBV3-2,.,CASSHRGGTAHEKLFF
TRBV4-2,.,CASSRPGQGTEAFF
TRBV19,.,CASSIRLAGEQYF
TRBV5-1,once,CASSVTSGANNEQFF
TRBV19,.,CASSGNYYGYTF
TRBV15,.,CATSRDPPGGVQSPLHF
TRBV2,.,CASSRDFNRGFGYTF
TRBV7-2,.,CASSLEVAGVTYEQFF
TRBV3-1/TRBV3-2,few,CASSQDYEETQYF
TRBV4-3,.,CASSQDLTVHGYTF
TRBV2,.,CASSSGATVLRAYF
TRBV6-2/TRBV6-3,.,CASSYPRTGTYEQYF
TRBV4-3,.,CASSQDWQLAGGGPSTDTQYF
TRBV4-1,.,CASSQELEAHINQPQHF
TRBV7-8,.,CASSLMETGPSYEQYF
TRBV24-1,.,CATSEARDRGSDTQYF
TRBV11-1,few,CASSLGWGSGQETQYF
TRBV29-1,.,CSVGETGVISEQYF
TRBV7-9,.,CASSLGGLSNQPQHF
TRBV28,once,CASSSLGGPQETQYF
TRBV10-3,.,CAISVRSGGDYEQYF
TRBV11-2,.,CASSSTKGGRLNYGYTF
TRBV30,once,CAWRSRTDYGYTF
TRBV9,.,CASSPQLAPGELFF
TRBV7-9,few,CASSRRGRSSYNEQFF
TRBV5-1,.,CASSLLQGKTDGYTF
TRBV27,.,CASGVTVSGYTF
TRBV6-2/TRBV6-3,.,CASSSTWSVSGANVLTF
TRBV19,.,CASSGRGGTDTQYF
TRBV19,.,CASGPRGYNYGYTF
TRBV19,.,CASRSRDRGTSRTEAFF
TRBV3-1/TRBV3-2,.,CASSQGWDRAYEQYF
TRBV27,few,CASRPPAGHEQYF
TRBV6-2/TRBV6-3,.,CASSYPPDRYWHQPQHF